Sequencing of this T cell receptor (beta chain) was carried out in a study of CD8+ T cells in alopecia areata. The V end was cut by 5 bases, the J end by 1 base, with 9 bases between. The germline gives CDR1 SEHNR, CDR2 FQNEAQ (reference sequence). CDR3 length: 13 amino acids. The authors extracted RNA and reverse transcribed it into cDNA as the sequencing template. Sequencing used immunoSEQ multiplex PCR; TCRdb keeps in-frame clones, though not all of them. Among approximately 180,000 clones, roughly 66% were seen once, and the ten largest hold 11%. The specimen was CD8+ T cells sorted from blood, collected at week 0. The TCR originated in a human donor with alopecia areata. This sequence joins TRBV7-9 and TRBJ2-7; D unresolved. The CDR3 loop reads CASSPLGSYEQYF. The CDR3, as DNA: TGTGCCAGCAGCCCCTTAGGATCCTACGAGCAGTACTTC.